What follows are 15 T cell receptor beta chains derived from one specimen sequenced in a study of OX40 agonist ivuxolimab in advanced cancers. The repertoire was sequenced with immunoSEQ multiplex PCR; TCRdb's copy has only in-frame clones and lacks some. The sample lists tens of thousands of clones, more than 70% seen once, with under 3% in the top ten. The material was CD4+ or CD8+ T cells sorted from blood, obtained in a trial of the OX40 agonist ivuxolimab. The receptors originated from an adult with an advanced solid tumor such as melanoma, head and neck, liver or kidney cancer.

The chain combines TRBV10-3 with TRBJ1-5; D gene uncertain. The CDR3 is 13 residues long. V was cut by 7 bases and J by 0 bases, with 7 bases left in between. CDR1 and CDR2 from the germline V gene are ENHRY and SYGVKD. CDR3 bases: TGTGCCATCAACAGCGATAGCAATCAGCCCCAGCATTTT. Residues: CAINSDSNQPQHF.

V is TRBV10-3 and J is TRBJ1-1, with unresolved D. Germline V gene lookup returns CDR1 ENHRY and CDR2 SYGVKD. The CDR3 loop spans 13 amino acids. Trimming shortened V by 2 bases and J by 2 bases, and 6 bases separated the two germline ends. The CDR3 spells CAISERENTEAFF. CDR3 bases: TGTGCCATCAGTGAGCGCGAAAACACTGAAGCTTTCTTT.

The genes are TRBV29-1 and TRBJ2-2; tentative D call: TRBD1 (6 bases). The CDR3 runs 12 residues. The germline V gene encodes CDR1 SQVTM and CDR2 ANQGSEA. The ends were cut back, 5 bases at V and 6 bases at J, with 10 bases in the middle. The CDR3 coding sequence is TGCAGCGTTACCCCAGGGGCCGGGGAGCTGTTTTTT. It yields the protein CSVTPGAGELFF.

V is TRBV18 and J is TRBJ2-6; D may correspond to TRBD1 or TRBD2 (6 bases each). This CDR3 has 17 amino acids. Germline-derived CDR1 and CDR2 are KGHSH and LQKENI. V dropped 0 bases and J dropped 4 bases, with 13 bases sitting between them. CDR3 protein: CASSPPMGGEGANVLTF. In DNA form, the CDR3 reads TGTGCCAGCTCACCACCGATGGGGGGCGAAGGGGCCAACGTCCTGACTTTC.

The rearrangement links TRBV18 to TRBJ2-5, with D possibly being TRBD1 (5 bases). The germline V gene has CDR1 KGHSH and CDR2 LQKENI. V lost 0 bases and J lost 5, with 22 bases in between. CDR3 length: 18 amino acids. DNA of the CDR3: TGTGCCAGCTCACCACCAACTCCCTATCCCAGGGCGCAGGAGACCCAGTACTTC. Translated: CASSPPTPYPRAQETQYF.

The rearrangement links TRBV11-1 to TRBJ1-2, with D perhaps TRBD1 (6 bases). Trimming cost V 8 bases and J 6 bases, with 16 bases left between them. The CDR3 sequence is 13 residues long. Germline CDR1 and CDR2: SGHAT and FQDESV (reference sequence). CDR3 DNA sequence: TGTGCCAGCCAGCAAGAGCGGGACAATGGCTACACCTTC. Protein sequence: CASQQERDNGYTF.

This chain connects TRBV7-9 to TRBJ2-7; 7 bases align to TRBD1. The CDR3 covers 14 residues. Germline CDR1 reads SEHNR; CDR2 reads FQNEAQ (reference sequence). With V trimmed by 5 bases and J by 7 bases, 11 bases remained unmatched. The CDR3 is CASSKQGWAVEQYF. In DNA form, the CDR3 reads TGTGCCAGCAGCAAACAGGGGTGGGCCGTTGAGCAGTACTTC.

This clone appeared once. This sequence joins TRBV6-6 and TRBJ1-3; tentative D call: TRBD1 (5 bases). Deletions cut 2 bases from V and 0 bases from J, with 11 bases between. The CDR3 extends over 16 amino acids. Germline V lookup: CDR1 MNHNY, CDR2 SVGAGI (reference sequence). CDR3 amino acids: CASSYSRRGSGNTIYF. The DNA for the CDR3 is TGTGCCAGCAGTTACAGTAGAAGGGGCTCTGGAAACACCATATATTTT.

The table lists this clone with a few counts. V gene TRBV5-1 combines with J gene TRBJ2-1; 10 nucleotides line up with TRBD1. This CDR3 is 15 amino acids long. J was trimmed by 7 bases and V by 4 bases; bases with no gene match: 8. Germline V lookup: CDR1 SGHRS, CDR2 YFSETQ. The CDR3 sequence: CASSPWTGGINEQFF. Written as DNA, the CDR3 is TGCGCCAGCAGCCCCTGGACAGGGGGAATAAATGAGCAGTTCTTC.

The V gene is TRBV7-2, the J gene TRBJ2-5; the match to TRBD2 covers 7 bases. The CDR3 contains 14 residues. J lost 1 base, V lost 5 bases, and 4 bases had no gene match. In germline, CDR1 is SGHTA, CDR2 FQGNSA. Here the CDR3 DNA reads TGTGCCAGCAGCCTGGGAGGGGCCCAAGAGACCCAGTACTTC. Residues: CASSLGGAQETQYF.

J is TRBJ2-5 and V is TRBV5-1; TRBD1 is a possible D gene (5 bases). The last part of the DNA fits TRBJ2-7 better; the J call may be wrong. The CDR3 is 13 amino acids. Germline CDR1 is SGHRS and CDR2 is YFSETQ. The CDR3 sequence is CASSLTGYNEQYF. The CDR3 coding sequence is TGCGCCAGCAGCTTGACAGGTTACAACGAGCAGTACTTC.

This clone was observed a handful of times. The chain links TRBV19 to TRBJ1-1, with unresolved D. The CDR3 length is 15 residues. The germline V and J ends were trimmed by 3 bases and 5 bases, with 16 bases remaining between them. Germline CDR1 and CDR2: LNHDA and SQIVND (reference sequence). CDR3 nucleotide sequence: TGTGCCAGTAGTATCCCCGCAGCCCAGACAACTGAAGCTTTCTTT. This gives the protein CASSIPAAQTTEAFF.

In its sample, this clone was seen once. The rearrangement uses TRBV30 and TRBJ1-4; maybe TRBD1 (5 bases). The CDR3 contains 16 residues. CDR1 GTSNPN and CDR2 SVGIG come from the germline V gene (reference sequence). V dropped 0 bases and J dropped 6 bases, with 17 bases sitting between them. The CDR3 here is CAWSVRRTGGDEKLFF. The CDR3 nucleotides read TGTGCCTGGAGTGTACGACGGACGGGGGGGGATGAAAAACTGTTTTTT.

CDR3 amino acids: CASRPPRVETQYF. Here the CDR3 DNA reads TGTGCCAGCAGGCCACCCAGGGTAGAGACCCAGTACTTC. The chain couples TRBV27 to TRBJ2-5; D is possibly TRBD1 (5 bases). This CDR3 region has 13 residues. Germline V gene lookup returns CDR1 MNHEY and CDR2 SMNVEV (reference sequence). The germline V and J ends were trimmed by 6 bases and 4 bases, with 12 bases remaining between them.

This clone occurred once. The genes are TRBV19 and TRBJ1-5; 8 bases fit TRBD1. With V trimmed by 3 bases and J by 1 base, 5 bases remained unmatched. Looked up from germline, CDR1 is LNHDA and CDR2 is SQIVND (reference sequence). The CDR3 runs to 16 residues. The CDR3 nucleotides read TGTGCCAGTAGTATCAGACGACAGGGGAGCAATCAGCCCCAGCATTTT. This sequence encodes CASSIRRQGSNQPQHF.